This section outlines one T cell receptor (beta chain) sequence together with its context. What it binds is unknown. Unique molecular identifiers featured in how the TCRbeta library was prepared. A single record per CDR3 protein comes from TCRdb applying MiXCR to the PCR reads. The top ten clones hold roughly 14% of a sample with 540,000 or so distinct CDR3 sequences, 20% to 25% of them seen once. These data are taken from a study of T-cell reconstitution after alpha-beta-depleted transplantation in children. Notes on the study in general: Alpha-beta T cells present about two months after transplant were reported to originate from several hundred expanded graft clones.

The germline V gene has CDR1 MNHEY and CDR2 SMNVEV (reference sequence). The CDR3 runs to 13 residues. The V end lost 2 bases, the J end lost 6 bases, and 9 bases lay between the germline ends. The sequenced sample was PBMCs, mostly from graft donor cells, obtained 360 days after TCRalphabeta/CD19-depleted stem cell transplant. The rearrangement links TRBV27 to TRBJ2-3, with D uncertain. The receptor comes from a boy younger than two who had a stem cell transplant for acute myeloid leukemia, so the T cells may come from the graft donor. This chain's CDR3 is CASSLRVGDTQYF. The CDR3 DNA reads as TGTGCCAGCAGTTTACGGGTTGGTGATACGCAGTATTTT.